The sample holds many counts of the clone carrying this T cell receptor (beta chain). Antigen unknown. The data derive from a study of prognosis after radiotherapy for stage I lung cancer. Study-wide findings and caveats: Among patients who developed distant metastases, Shannon entropy after stereotactic body radiation therapy was lower.

This CDR3 has 17 residues. V gave up 5 bases and J gave up 3 bases, with 19 bases separating them. Germline V gives CDR1 SGHAT, CDR2 FQNNGV. Template was genomic DNA; TCR beta CDR3 amplified in two multiplex PCR rounds. Round one of PCR was performed, and it used primers specific to each TRBV and TRBJ gene. TCRdb processed the multiplex PCR reads anew with MiXCR; each CDR3 protein has one entry. The sample holds 30,000 to 40,000 distinct CDR3 sequences, around 22% seen once. The origin of this receptor is a donor older than 45 with non-small cell lung cancer. This specimen was PBMCs, taken before or after stereotactic body radiation therapy (not recorded which). This chain connects TRBV11-2 to TRBJ2-2; TRBD1 is a possible D gene (7 bases). The CDR3 protein is CASSRGQARGDTGELFF. CDR3 sequence (DNA): TGTGCCAGCAGCCGTGGACAGGCCAGGGGGGACACCGGGGAGCTGTTTTTT.